This TCR beta chain originates from a study of blood T cell repertoires in COVID-19. In the authors' workflow: Estimated nucleated cell counts came from reference gene primer amplification. TCRdb's table, derived via immunoSEQ multiplex PCR, lists solely in-frame clones and lacks some. The V and J calls and clone size are taken from that table; D and trimming were inferred from the DNA. The data show roughly 55,000 clones, with about 86% seen just once and 12% held by the top ten. The CDR3 totals 15 residues. The J segment lost 7 bases and the V segment lost 6 bases, leaving 8 bases of the junction unmatched. Germline CDR1 is SGHTA and CDR2 is FQGTGA.

The chain is built from TRBV7-3 and TRBJ2-1; 11 bases fit TRBD2. The sequencing input was peripheral blood. This TCR was recovered from an older man with active COVID-19. The CDR3 is CASSWLAGGLNEQFF. As DNA, the CDR3 is TGTGCCAGCAGTTGGCTAGCGGGGGGTCTAAATGAGCAGTTCTTC. The full variable domain, its missing parts supplied by reference TRBV7-3 and TRBJ2-1, is GAGVSQTPSNKVTEKGKYVELRCDPISGHTALYWYRQSLGQGPEFLIYFQGTGAADDSGLPNDRFFAVRPEGSVSTLKIQRTERGDSAVYLCASSWLAGGLNEQFFGPGTRLTVL.